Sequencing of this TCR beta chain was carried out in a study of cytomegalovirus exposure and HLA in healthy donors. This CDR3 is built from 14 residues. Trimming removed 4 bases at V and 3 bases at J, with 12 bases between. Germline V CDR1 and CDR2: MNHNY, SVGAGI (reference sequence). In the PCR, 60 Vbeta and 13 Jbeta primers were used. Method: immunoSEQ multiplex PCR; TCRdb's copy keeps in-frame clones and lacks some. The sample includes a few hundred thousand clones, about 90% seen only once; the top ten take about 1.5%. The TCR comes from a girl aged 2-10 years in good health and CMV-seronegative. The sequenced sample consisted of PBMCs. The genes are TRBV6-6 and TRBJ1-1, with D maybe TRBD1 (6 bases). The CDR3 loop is CASSFGQFDTEAFF. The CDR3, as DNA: TGTGCCAGCAGTTTCGGACAGTTTGACACTGAAGCTTTCTTT.